This is a list of T cell receptor beta chains from one sample in a study of cytomegalovirus exposure and HLA in healthy donors. Data came from immunoSEQ multiplex PCR; TCRdb stores just in-frame clones and leaves some out. The data show 200,000 or so clones, more than 65% seen once. Sequencing was carried out using PBMCs. Receptors originate from a woman aged 25 to 39 in good health and CMV-seropositive. The CDR3 runs from the conserved cysteine through the conserved F or W. D genes are given only for firm matches. Size is omitted from some rows. Given values are once, few, many or a class for expanded clones.

D	size	V	J	DNA	CDR3
.	.	TRBV7-6	TRBJ2-5	TGTGCCAGCAGCTTAGTAGGGGGTCCGGGTACCCAGTACTTC	CASSLVGGPGTQYF
.	once	TRBV6-4	TRBJ2-1	TGTGCCAGCAGTGACTCATTATACAATGAGCAGTTCTTC	CASSDSLYNEQFF
.	.	TRBV11-2	TRBJ2-7	TGTGCCAGCAGCTTAGAATATCTCGGGGGATACGAGCAGTACTTC	CASSLEYLGGYEQYF
TRBD2	.	TRBV2	TRBJ2-1	TGTGCCAGCAGTCCCAGACTAGCGGGAGGGTACAATGAGCAGTTCTTC	CASSPRLAGGYNEQFF
.	.	TRBV7-9	TRBJ2-3	TGTGCCAGCAGCCTTGATCAGGTGTCCACAGATACGCAGTATTTT	CASSLDQVSTDTQYF
.	once	TRBV5-4	TRBJ1-1	TGTGCCAGCAGCCCCGGGGGGGGGCTGAACACTGAAGCTTTCTTT	CASSPGGGLNTEAFF
.	.	TRBV6-1	TRBJ1-5	TGTGCCAGCAACCTGGACACAAGCAATCAGCCCCAGCATTTT	CASNLDTSNQPQHF
.	once	TRBV5-1	TRBJ2-2	TGCGCCAGCAGCGACTCTCACAGGGAATCTCGTCCCGGGGAGCTGTTTTTT	CASSDSHRESRPGELFF
.	once	TRBV27	TRBJ1-5	TGTGCCAGCACCAAAATGGGGGCGAATCAGCCCCAGCATTTT	CASTKMGANQPQHF
TRBD2	.	TRBV11-2	TRBJ2-1	TGTGCCAGCAGCATCGGACTAGCGGGAGGGCCGCAGGGAAATGAGCAGTTCTTC	CASSIGLAGGPQGNEQFF
.	.	TRBV5-1	TRBJ2-3	TGCGCCAGCAGCTTGGAAGGGGTTACCACAGATACGCAGTATTTT	CASSLEGVTTDTQYF
.	.	TRBV15	TRBJ1-1	TGTGCCACCAGCAGAGTAGGACAGATTGTAGCTGAAGCTTTCTTT	CATSRVGQIVAEAFF
TRBD2	.	TRBV9	TRBJ2-1	TGTGCCAGCAGCCCTTCCCCCCCGGGACTAGCGGTCCATGGGGAGCAGTTCTTC	CASSPSPPGLAVHGEQFF
.	once	TRBV5-1	TRBJ2-3	TGCGCCAGCAGCCGAGCGCCGATTAGTACAGATACGCAGTATTTT	CASSRAPISTDTQYF
TRBD1	few	TRBV27	TRBJ1-5	TGTGCCAGCAGATGGACAGGGGGCGTCGGACAGCCCCAGCATTTT	CASRWTGGVGQPQHF
.	few	TRBV2	TRBJ2-7	TGTGCCAGCATGTCAGGGGTTTCCTACGAGCAGTACTTC	CASMSGVSYEQYF
TRBD1	.	TRBV11-2	TRBJ1-2	TGTGCCAGCAGCTTAGTCCCGACAGGGTGGAGTGGCTACACCTTC	CASSLVPTGWSGYTF
.	.	TRBV2	TRBJ2-7	TGTGCCAGCAGTGTTATACAGGCCGCTGGGCAGTACTTC	CASSVIQAAGQYF
.	.	TRBV9	TRBJ1-1	TGTGCCAGCAGCGTACCCCGGAACACTGAAGCTTTCTTT	CASSVPRNTEAFF
TRBD2	few	TRBV6-5	TRBJ2-7	TGTGCCAGCAGTTCCCGGACTAGCTCCGAGCAGTACTTC	CASSSRTSSEQYF
.	once	TRBV28	TRBJ2-1	TGTGCCAGCAGTTCCCTGACAGGAAACTTCTACAATGAGCAGTTCTTC	CASSSLTGNFYNEQFF
TRBD2	.	TRBV27	TRBJ2-1	TGTGCCAGCAGTTTCTTTAGCGGGGCATTCGAACAGTTCTTC	CASSFFSGAFEQFF
.	once	TRBV29-1	TRBJ1-1	TGCAGCGTTGAGCGAACAGGGATTGGCACTGAAGCTTTCTTT	CSVERTGIGTEAFF
TRBD1	.	TRBV7-2	TRBJ1-2	TGTGCCAGCAGCTTCTACAGGGGGCCCGTCTATGGCTACACCTTC	CASSFYRGPVYGYTF
TRBD1	.	TRBV2	TRBJ1-1	TGTGCCAGCATCCTAGACAGGGGCTACACTGAAGCTTTCTTT	CASILDRGYTEAFF
TRBD1	.	TRBV7-2	TRBJ2-7	TGTGCCAGCAGCCCCGGGACAGGGGGCTACGAGCAGTACTTC	CASSPGTGGYEQYF
.	.	TRBV6-1	TRBJ1-5	TGTGCCAGCAGTGAACCGGGAATCCACCAGCATTTT	CASSEPGIHQHF
TRBD1	.	TRBV5-1	TRBJ1-1	TGCGCCAGCAGCGGGGGACAGATGAACACTGAAGCTTTCTTT	CASSGGQMNTEAFF
.	.	TRBV6-5	TRBJ1-2	TGTGCCAGCACCCCACACCCACAGGGAGCCTATGGCTACACCTTC	CASTPHPQGAYGYTF
.	once	TRBV30	TRBJ2-5	TGTGCCTGGAATCGGGGTAGGGAGACCCAGTACTTC	CAWNRGRETQYF
TRBD1	once	TRBV5-1	TRBJ1-1	TGCGCCAGCAGCTTGACAGGGGTCGAGAACACTGAAGCTTTCTTT	CASSLTGVENTEAFF
.	.	TRBV7-2	TRBJ2-3	TGTGCCAGCAGCTTACAGGTTGGGAGCACAGATACGCAGTATTTT	CASSLQVGSTDTQYF
TRBD2	.	TRBV12-5	TRBJ2-7	TGTGCTAGTGGTCCGCGGGGGGGCTACGAGCAGTACTTC	CASGPRGGYEQYF
.	.	TRBV28	TRBJ2-7	TGTGCCAGCACCCTAGGCGGTTCCTACGAGCAGTACTTC	CASTLGGSYEQYF
.	.	TRBV19	TRBJ1-2	TGTGCCAGTAGTACTTACAGTCGCGCGGGGTATGGCTACACCTTC	CASSTYSRAGYGYTF
TRBD1	.	TRBV27	TRBJ2-3	TGTGCCAGCAGTAAGGGGGCAGGGGGAACAGATACGCAGTATTTT	CASSKGAGGTDTQYF
TRBD2	.	TRBV5-6	TRBJ2-3	TGTGCCAGCAGCTTGACCCTCGAGAGCGGGAGAGTAACAGATACGCAGTATTTT	CASSLTLESGRVTDTQYF
.	once	TRBV6-5	TRBJ1-2	TGTGCCAGCAGTTACTCGAACAGGGATTATGGCTACACCTTC	CASSYSNRDYGYTF
TRBD1	.	TRBV4-1	TRBJ2-1	TGCGCCAGCAGTGAAGCCGGGACAGGGTCCTATGAGCAGTTCTTC	CASSEAGTGSYEQFF
.	.	TRBV19	TRBJ2-1	TGTGCCAGTAGTCCTCCCCCGGGACTTGGCAATGAGCAGTTCTTC	CASSPPPGLGNEQFF
TRBD2	.	TRBV19	TRBJ2-1	TGTGCCACCAGGGAACTAGCGGGAGGCAATGAGCAGTTCTTC	CATRELAGGNEQFF
TRBD1	once	TRBV5-1	TRBJ2-7	TGCGCCAGCAGCCCAGATGGGGACAGAGCCTACGAGCAGTACTTC	CASSPDGDRAYEQYF
TRBD2	.	TRBV10-3	TRBJ2-1	TGTGCCATCAGTGAGTCGGCGGGGAGGGACAATGAGCAGTTCTTC	CAISESAGRDNEQFF
.	few	TRBV6-5	TRBJ1-5	TGTGCCAGCAGTTACAGGGGCGGTCAGCCCCAGCATTTT	CASSYRGGQPQHF
.	once	TRBV19	TRBJ1-1	TGTGCCAGTAGTATAGGGGGCCGGAACACTGAAGCTTTCTTT	CASSIGGRNTEAFF
.	.	TRBV27	TRBJ1-1	TGTGCCAGCAGTTTGGGCAGGGTCTACGGTGAAGCTTTCTTT	CASSLGRVYGEAFF